Shown below are 15 T cell receptor beta chains from a single sample sequenced in a study of blood T cells in healthy people across ages. With a J-beta primer mix and a sample-barcoded 5' primer, a second PCR ran 7 to 11 cycles. TCRdb re-analysed the 5' RACE reads in MiXCR, keeping a single row per CDR3 protein. This sample has about 680,000 distinct CDR3 sequences, with 49% found just once. Sequencing was performed on blood. Every receptor here comes from a woman aged 55-70 years in good health.

The J gene is TRBJ2-7, the V gene TRBV7-2, with TRBD2 as a possible D gene (6 bases). Germline CDR1 is SGHTA and CDR2 is FQGNSA. Trimming pared 2 bases from V and 3 bases from J, leaving 14 bases between. The CDR3 is 15 amino acids. The CDR3 sequence is CASSLTRLVGYEQYF. CDR3 nucleotide sequence: TGTGCCAGCAGCTTAACGCGACTAGTCGGCTACGAGCAGTACTTC. The entire variable domain, with the rest obtained from reference TRBV7-2 and TRBJ2-7, is as follows: GAGVSQSPSNKVTEKGKDVELRCDPISGHTALYWYRQSLGQGLEFLIYFQGNSAPDKSGLPSDRFSAERTGGSVSTLTIQRTQQEDSAVYLCASSLTRLVGYEQYFGPGTRLTVT.

CDR3 sequence: CSARFGQGARGNQPQHF. The CDR3 region has the DNA TGCAGTGCTAGGTTCGGACAGGGGGCGCGCGGCAATCAGCCCCAGCATTTT. The rearrangement uses TRBV20-1 and TRBJ1-5; TRBD1 matches 11 bases. J gave up 2 bases and V 3 bases, and 9 bases lay outside the gene matches. Germline V gene data show CDR1 as DFQATT and CDR2 as SNEGSKA (reference sequence). The CDR3 length is 17 residues.

The chain employs TRBV3-1 and TRBJ2-5, with 11 positions matching TRBD2. The CDR3 runs to 19 residues. CDR1 LGHDT and CDR2 YNNKEL come from the germline V gene (reference sequence). The J segment lost 5 bases and the V segment lost 0 bases, leaving 14 bases of the junction unmatched. The CDR3 reads CASSQEEYGTSGGGETQYF. CDR3 bases: TGTGCCAGCAGCCAAGAGGAGTACGGGACTAGCGGAGGCGGGGAGACCCAGTACTTC.

This clonotype was seen just once. V usage is TRBV7-2 and J usage is TRBJ2-5; TRBD2 is a possible D gene (7 bases). Judging by the DNA end, TRBJ2-7 fits better; the J call may be wrong. The V gene's germline CDR1 is SGHTA and CDR2 FQGNSA. This CDR3 has 14 residues. CDR3 loop: CASSSQGRGDEQYF. The CDR3 DNA follows: TGTGCCAGCAGTTCCCAGGGGAGGGGCGACGAGCAGTACTTC.

This clonotype showed up just a few times. V gene TRBV20-1 combines with J gene TRBJ2-7; no definite D call. The length of the CDR3 is 13 residues. Trimming pared 3 bases from V and 4 bases from J, leaving 13 bases between. Germline V gives CDR1 DFQATT, CDR2 SNEGSKA (reference sequence). The CDR3 region is CSASGPTVYEQYF. CDR3 DNA: TGCAGTGCTAGTGGGCCGACCGTTTACGAGCAGTACTTC.

This rearrangement joins TRBV7-9 to TRBJ2-1; the D gene is possibly TRBD2 (6 bases). The J call could be wrong; TRBJ2-7 is a better fit for the DNA end. There are 13 residues in the CDR3. Germline CDR1 reads SEHNR; CDR2 reads FQNEAQ (reference sequence). CDR3 coding DNA: TGTGCCAGCAGGGGGGGAGGCTACAATGAGCAGTACTTC. It yields the protein CASRGGGYNEQYF.

Regarding this clonotype: The conserved phenylalanine or tryptophan normally closing the CDR3 is absent here, so this likely arose from a read error. The chain links TRBV5-1 to TRBJ2-3; 8 positions match TRBD2. J gave up 5 bases and V 5 bases, and 10 bases lay outside the gene matches. Germline V lookup: CDR1 SGHRS, CDR2 YFSETQ. The CDR3 has 15 residues. CDR3 coding DNA: TGCGCCAGCAGTTATAGCAGGAGCGGGGGAGATACGCAGTATGTT. It codes for CASSYSRSGGDTQYV.

The J gene is TRBJ2-7, the V gene TRBV2; 9 positions match TRBD1. CDR1 and CDR2 (germline): SNHLY, FYNNEI. The CDR3 has 17 amino acids. Losses at the gene ends were 2 bases for V and 5 bases for J; bases not matched to a gene: 13. Here the CDR3 reads CASSESPPDRGSDEQYF. DNA for the CDR3: TGTGCCAGCAGTGAATCTCCACCGGACAGGGGTTCCGACGAGCAGTACTTC.

This chain uses TRBV29-1 with TRBJ2-7; 8 positions match TRBD1. CDR3 length: 13 residues. Germline CDR1 SQVTM, CDR2 ANQGSEA. V gave up 8 bases and J gave up 7 bases; unmatched junction bases: 13. CDR3 DNA: TGCAGCACAGAGACTCAGGGGGCTCGGGAGCAGTACTTC. Translated: CSTETQGAREQYF.

The chain links TRBV24-1 to TRBJ2-1; 10 bases line up with TRBD2. The closer fit of TRBJ2-7 to the DNA end suggests the J call may be wrong. Germline CDR1 and CDR2: KGHDR and SFDVKD. CDR3 length: 13 residues. This chain's CDR3 is CATGTSDYNEQYF. The CDR3, as DNA: TGTGCCACCGGGACTAGCGACTACAATGAGCAGTACTTC.

This rearrangement joins TRBV29-1 to TRBJ2-1; 7 bases match TRBD2. Germline-derived CDR1 and CDR2 are SQVTM and ANQGSEA. The CDR3 has 16 amino acids. After removal of 6 bases from V and 0 bases from J, the junction contained 11 bases not matched to a gene. This CDR3 reads CSVSLALPSSYNEQFF. CDR3 sequence (DNA): TGCAGCGTCTCACTAGCGTTGCCGAGCTCCTACAATGAGCAGTTCTTC.

This clonotype came up a few times. The chain is built from TRBV19 and TRBJ2-3; D is unclear. Trimming left V 3 bases short and J 1 base short, with 11 bases between. Germline CDR1 reads LNHDA; CDR2 reads SQIVND (reference sequence). The CDR3 runs 15 residues. The CDR3 DNA is TGTGCCAGTAGTATGTCTGACTCTGGCACAGATACGCAGTATTTT. This codes for CASSMSDSGTDTQYF. The full variable domain, in which reference TRBV19 and TRBJ2-3 provide the parts outside the CDR3, is DGGITQSPKYLFRKEGQNVTLSCEQNLNHDAMYWYRQDPGQGLRLIYYSQIVNDFQKGDIAEGYSVSREKKESFPLTVTSAQKNPTAFYLCASSMSDSGTDTQYFGPGTRLTVL.

This chain connects TRBV28 to TRBJ1-1; D possibly corresponds to TRBD1 (6 bases). Germline V gives CDR1 MDHEN, CDR2 SYDVKM. CDR3 length: 11 amino acids. V lost 7 bases to trimming and J lost 10 bases, with 13 bases between them. The CDR3 is CASNQGQLAFF. The CDR3 DNA follows: TGTGCCAGCAATCAGGGGCAGCTAGCTTTCTTT.

The J gene is TRBJ2-2, the V gene TRBV6-2 or TRBV6-3; D unclear. Germline-derived CDR1 and CDR2 are MNHEY and SVGEGT. V lost 8 bases and J 5 bases, leaving 12 bases between the germline ends. This CDR3 contains 13 residues. The CDR3 region is CASSWTETGELFF. CDR3 DNA: TGTGCCAGCTCCTGGACCGAGACCGGGGAGCTGTTTTTT.

The J gene is TRBJ1-2, the V gene TRBV15, with D possibly TRBD1 on 5 matching bases. The V end lost 7 bases, the J end lost 2 bases, and 11 bases lay between the germline ends. From germline, CDR1 is LNHNV and CDR2 YYDKDF (reference sequence). The CDR3 spans 13 residues. Here the CDR3 DNA reads TGTGCCACCAACCGGGACGGCAACTATGGCTACACCTTC. This translates into CATNRDGNYGYTF.